This is a list of T cell receptor beta chains from one sample in a study of T cells in Graves' hyperthyroidism and ophthalmopathy. TCRdb processed the multiplex PCR reads anew with MiXCR; each CDR3 protein has one entry. The table lists fewer than 450,000 distinct CDR3 sequences, around 15% of them singletons. Source material: blood. These receptors were collected from a man in his fifties with Graves' ophthalmopathy. The CDR3 runs from the conserved cysteine through the conserved F or W. The order of the fields is CDR3 protein, D gene, V gene. D genes are given only for firm matches.

CDR3aa: CSAPLWGKAGVGYEQYF
d_gene: TRBD2
v_gene: TRBV20-1

CDR3aa: CAWSVLTGSGSYEQYF
d_gene: .
v_gene: TRBV30

CDR3aa: CASMSDRSNQPQHF
d_gene: .
v_gene: TRBV12-3/TRBV12-4

CDR3aa: CSYSGRINEQFF
d_gene: TRBD2
v_gene: TRBV20-1

CDR3aa: CASSPGTGVETQYF
d_gene: TRBD1
v_gene: TRBV5-1

CDR3aa: CAISGDGSIINGQFF
d_gene: .
v_gene: TRBV10-3

CDR3aa: CAISEATSGSRETQYF
d_gene: TRBD2
v_gene: TRBV10-3

CDR3aa: CASSRWTGSTGELFF
d_gene: TRBD1
v_gene: TRBV19

CDR3aa: CASSPPRGGVGELFF
d_gene: TRBD2
v_gene: TRBV7-8

CDR3aa: CATSRGGRGAGELFF
d_gene: TRBD2
v_gene: TRBV15

CDR3aa: CASSTGTISGYTF
d_gene: .
v_gene: TRBV12-3/TRBV12-4

CDR3aa: CASSLGLAPEQYF
d_gene: TRBD2
v_gene: TRBV13

CDR3aa: CSGTGSGRVHEQYF
d_gene: TRBD2
v_gene: TRBV20-1

CDR3aa: CASSSRYYEQYF
d_gene: .
v_gene: TRBV11-3

CDR3aa: CASSPIEKDGYTF
d_gene: .
v_gene: TRBV18

CDR3aa: CASSLLGTWREEHTQYF
d_gene: TRBD2
v_gene: TRBV5-1

CDR3aa: CASSVAGVTDTQYF
d_gene: TRBD2
v_gene: TRBV10-1

CDR3aa: CASSQGRDYEQYF
d_gene: .
v_gene: TRBV18

CDR3aa: CSARDGLAGPRGELFF
d_gene: TRBD2
v_gene: TRBV20-1

CDR3aa: CASSRRPGQQYF
d_gene: .
v_gene: TRBV28

CDR3aa: CSPRVPGSYEQYF
d_gene: .
v_gene: TRBV20-1

CDR3aa: CASSQDSFGYTF
d_gene: .
v_gene: TRBV28

CDR3aa: CASSPSLVQSYEQYF
d_gene: .
v_gene: TRBV28

CDR3aa: CASSITGGGVNEQFF
d_gene: .
v_gene: TRBV11-1

CDR3aa: CASSRGSGRTDTQYF
d_gene: .
v_gene: TRBV4-1

CDR3aa: CASPTHETSGSTDTQYF
d_gene: TRBD2
v_gene: TRBV25-1

CDR3aa: CSVAGTGNYGYTF
d_gene: TRBD1
v_gene: TRBV29-1

CDR3aa: CASSPPGGTYEQYF
d_gene: TRBD2
v_gene: TRBV7-9

CDR3aa: CASSPDRVDGYTF
d_gene: TRBD1
v_gene: TRBV5-4

CDR3aa: CASSPSGGLSYEQYF
d_gene: TRBD2
v_gene: TRBV6-2/TRBV6-3

CDR3aa: CASSEARGHTDTQYF
d_gene: .
v_gene: TRBV6-1

CDR3aa: CASSQGRLVNEQFF
d_gene: .
v_gene: TRBV3-1

CDR3aa: CASHLTGYNEQFF
d_gene: .
v_gene: TRBV19

CDR3aa: CASRKSGAFPNEQFF
d_gene: .
v_gene: TRBV12-3/TRBV12-4

CDR3aa: CAWANRRNQPQHF
d_gene: .
v_gene: TRBV30

CDR3aa: CSARDYTHPSQPQHF
d_gene: .
v_gene: TRBV20-1

CDR3aa: CASSYPAGVVPNEQFF
d_gene: TRBD2
v_gene: TRBV27

CDR3aa: CASSRLPGQGNQPQHF
d_gene: TRBD1
v_gene: TRBV6-1

CDR3aa: CASSLRDGNQETQYF
d_gene: .
v_gene: TRBV5-1

CDR3aa: CSATQTGNEQYF
d_gene: TRBD1
v_gene: TRBV20-1

CDR3aa: CASSIAGAQTKNIQYF
d_gene: .
v_gene: TRBV19

CDR3aa: CASSTRLGVSYEQYF
d_gene: .
v_gene: TRBV6-1

CDR3aa: CASSPRLAVVAIQYF
d_gene: TRBD2
v_gene: TRBV4-1

CDR3aa: CAWSGVRVNEQFF
d_gene: .
v_gene: TRBV30

CDR3aa: CASRWTSGRDHFGTDTQYF
d_gene: TRBD2
v_gene: TRBV6-1

CDR3aa: CSARDQINEKLFF
d_gene: .
v_gene: TRBV20-1

CDR3aa: CASSEAPAADTQYF
d_gene: .
v_gene: TRBV9

CDR3aa: CASSLVGSQLRETQYF
d_gene: .
v_gene: TRBV5-1

CDR3aa: CASSDGGTNYGYTF
d_gene: .
v_gene: TRBV10-2

CDR3aa: CASSWTGDEAFF
d_gene: TRBD1
v_gene: TRBV12-3/TRBV12-4

CDR3aa: CASRQREGAPSTNEKLFF
d_gene: TRBD1
v_gene: TRBV6-2/TRBV6-3

CDR3aa: CASSGKLVTSQETQYF
d_gene: .
v_gene: TRBV2

CDR3aa: CASSSATSGIFYEQYF
d_gene: TRBD2
v_gene: TRBV28

CDR3aa: CASTPYAGQQETQYF
d_gene: .
v_gene: TRBV6-1

CDR3aa: CAAAENTEAFF
d_gene: .
v_gene: TRBV28

CDR3aa: CASRGSYNEQFF
d_gene: .
v_gene: TRBV7-2

CDR3aa: CASSLGSGTRTDTQYF
d_gene: .
v_gene: TRBV5-8

CDR3aa: CASSYWLAGSPSRNEQFF
d_gene: TRBD2
v_gene: TRBV6-2/TRBV6-3

CDR3aa: CASSQGFGGEQFF
d_gene: .
v_gene: TRBV11-2

CDR3aa: CASSQTGGWTSGSYEQYF
d_gene: TRBD2
v_gene: TRBV3-1